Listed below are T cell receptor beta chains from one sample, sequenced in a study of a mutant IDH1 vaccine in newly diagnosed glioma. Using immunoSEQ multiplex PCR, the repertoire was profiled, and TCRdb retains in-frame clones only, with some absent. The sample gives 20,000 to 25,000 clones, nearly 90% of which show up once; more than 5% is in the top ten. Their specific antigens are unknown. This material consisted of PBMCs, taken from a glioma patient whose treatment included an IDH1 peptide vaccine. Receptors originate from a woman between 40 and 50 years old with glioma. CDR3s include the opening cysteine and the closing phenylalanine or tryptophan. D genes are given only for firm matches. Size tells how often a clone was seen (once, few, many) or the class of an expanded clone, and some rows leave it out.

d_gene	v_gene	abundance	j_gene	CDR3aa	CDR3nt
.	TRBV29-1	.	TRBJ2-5	CSVENAWTDHQETQYF	TGCAGCGTTGAGAATGCCTGGACAGACCATCAAGAGACCCAGTACTTC
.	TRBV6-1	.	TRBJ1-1	CASRGAGAMNTEAFF	TGTGCCAGCAGGGGGGCAGGGGCCATGAACACTGAAGCTTTCTTT
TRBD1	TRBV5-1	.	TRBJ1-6	CASSYGQGRNSPLHF	TGCGCCAGCAGCTACGGACAGGGGAGAAATTCACCCCTCCACTTT
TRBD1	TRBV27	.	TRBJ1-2	CASSLALTGGIDGYTF	TGTGCCAGCAGTTTAGCCCTCACAGGGGGTATAGATGGCTACACCTTC
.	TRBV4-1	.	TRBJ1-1	CASSQGSGRERNTEAFF	TGCGCCAGCAGCCAGGGGTCCGGGAGGGAGAGGAACACTGAAGCTTTCTTT
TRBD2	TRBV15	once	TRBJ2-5	CATSSRAGGFQETQYF	TGTGCCACCAGCAGCAGGGCGGGGGGGTTCCAAGAGACCCAGTACTTC
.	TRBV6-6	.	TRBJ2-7	CASSYSTPEQYF	TGTGCCAGCAGTTACTCGACTCCCGAGCAGTACTTC
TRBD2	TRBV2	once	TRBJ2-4	CASSEASGGFGKNIQYF	TGTGCCAGCAGTGAAGCATCGGGGGGTTTTGGCAAAAACATTCAGTACTTC
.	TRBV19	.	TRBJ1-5	CASSVQVYQPQHF	TGTGCCAGTAGTGTCCAGGTGTATCAGCCCCAGCATTTT
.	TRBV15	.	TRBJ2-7	CATSSTSWGEQYF	TGTGCCACCAGCAGCACTAGCTGGGGCGAGCAGTACTTC
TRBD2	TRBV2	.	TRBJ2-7	CASRFGASGINEQYF	TGTGCCAGCAGATTCGGGGCTAGCGGTATCAACGAGCAGTACTTC